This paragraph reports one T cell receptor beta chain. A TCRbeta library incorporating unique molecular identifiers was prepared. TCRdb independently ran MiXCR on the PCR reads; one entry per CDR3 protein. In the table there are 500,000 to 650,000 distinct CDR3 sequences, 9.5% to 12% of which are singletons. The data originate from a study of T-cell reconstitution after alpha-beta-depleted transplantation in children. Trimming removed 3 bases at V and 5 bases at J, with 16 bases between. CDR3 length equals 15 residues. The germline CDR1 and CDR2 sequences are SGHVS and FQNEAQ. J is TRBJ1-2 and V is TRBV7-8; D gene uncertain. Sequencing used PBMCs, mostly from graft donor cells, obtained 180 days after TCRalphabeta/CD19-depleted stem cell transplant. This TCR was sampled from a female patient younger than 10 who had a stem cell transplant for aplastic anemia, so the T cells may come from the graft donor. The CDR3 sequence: CASSLAPGPAYGYTF. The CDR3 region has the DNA TGTGCCAGCAGCTTGGCTCCGGGTCCAGCATATGGCTACACCTTC.